The present TCR beta chain was sequenced within a study of T-cell memory formation after mild COVID-19. Study-wide results and caveats: Unconfirmed was the SARS-CoV-2 specificity of second-wave clones that peaked on day 37.

Using constant-segment primers, 5'RACE produced TCR alpha and TCR beta cDNA libraries carrying sample barcodes and UMIs. Each CDR3 protein is one row after TCRdb ran MiXCR on the 5' RACE reads. The repertoire holds almost 550,000 distinct CDR3 sequences, with just over 20% as singletons. As to this clonotype: Its specificity is unknown. At one end the junction does not follow the germline gene, possibly because of a read error.

The CDR3 extends over 11 amino acids. CDR1 is LNHDA, CDR2 SQIVND, per germline (reference sequence). This receptor was identified in an adult woman who had mild COVID-19 (a few samples of this study predate the infection). Cell type and time point are not known. Sequencing was performed on PBMCs or a T cell subset sorted from them (not recorded which). The chain employs TRBV19 and TRBJ1-1; maybe TRBD1 (5 bases). The CDR3 coding sequence is TGTGCCAGTAGGATAGAGGGCAGGGCTCTCTTT. It translates to CASRIEGRALF.